Below, 21 T cell receptor beta chains from the same sample are listed, as sequenced in a study of neurological immune-mediated disorders. TCRdb used MiXCR to reprocess the 5' RACE reads, holding one entry per CDR3 protein. The sample comprises more than 75,000 distinct CDR3 sequences, under 4.5% of which are singletons, and about 2.9% rests with the top ten. Sequenced sample: PBMCs. The origin of the receptors is a woman between 50 and 59 years old with multiple sclerosis.

This chain links TRBV20-1 with TRBJ1-1; 8 positions match TRBD1. The CDR3 consists of 16 residues. Trimming at V came to 5 bases and at J to 0 bases, leaving 11 bases not matched to a gene. CDR1 is DFQATT and CDR2 is SNEGSKA in the germline V gene (reference sequence). CDR3 loop: CSAGGVTGAMNTEAFF. The CDR3 DNA reads TGCAGTGCTGGGGGTGTGACAGGGGCTATGAACACTGAAGCTTTCTTT.

The V and J genes are TRBV3-1 and TRBJ1-1; D possibly corresponds to TRBD1 (5 bases). CDR1 LGHDT and CDR2 YNNKEL come from the germline V gene (reference sequence). Trimming removed 6 bases at V and 3 bases at J, with 11 bases between. The length of the CDR3 is 13 residues. DNA for the CDR3: TGTGCCAGCAGAATGGGGGGGGACACTGAAGCTTTCTTT. Encoded protein: CASRMGGDTEAFF.

The chain has TRBV18 and TRBJ1-2; D not certain. Trimming shortened V by 5 bases and J by 7 bases, and 11 bases separated the two germline ends. The germline gives CDR1 KGHSH, CDR2 LQKENI. CDR3 length equals 12 residues. The CDR3 DNA is TGTGCCAGCTCAGACCGCGCTAGTGGCTACACCTTC. This gives the protein CASSDRASGYTF.

In this sample, this clonotype is medium-sized. The chain recombines TRBV5-1 with TRBJ2-3; maybe TRBD2 (6 bases). The CDR3 length is 16 residues. Germline-derived CDR1 and CDR2 are SGHRS and YFSETQ. The V gene lost 2 bases and the J gene lost 0 bases, with 13 bases spanning the gap. The CDR3, as DNA: TGCGCCAGCAGCTTAAGAGCGGGCACTAGCACAGATACGCAGTATTTT. Its protein is CASSLRAGTSTDTQYF.

This clonotype appeared many times. The chain links TRBV3-1 to TRBJ2-1, with D maybe TRBD2 (6 bases). Trimming shortened V by 6 bases and J by 4 bases, and 16 bases separated the two germline ends. The CDR3 is made up of 15 amino acids. Germline CDR1 LGHDT, CDR2 YNNKEL (reference sequence). The CDR3, as DNA: TGTGCCAGCAGGCAACGGGGGAATCCTTACAATGAGCAGTTCTTC. Residues: CASRQRGNPYNEQFF.

The table lists this clonotype with many counts. The junction shows a germline mismatch at one end, possibly a read error. The V call is TRBV20-1, the J call TRBJ1-4, with D maybe TRBD1 (5 bases). CDR3 length: 12 residues. From germline, CDR1 is DFQATT and CDR2 SNEGSKA (reference sequence). The CDR3 spells CSARAGWQGGLF. The CDR3 bases are TGCAGTGCTAGAGCTGGTTGGCAGGGCGGCCTTTTT.

This clonotype was detected ten times or more. The CDR3 loop reads CSANRDRDYVLRGYTF. The CDR3 DNA follows: TGCAGTGCTAACCGGGACAGAGACTATGTTCTCCGGGGCTACACCTTC. The chain couples TRBV20-1 to TRBJ1-2; TRBD1 matches at 7 bases. CDR1 and CDR2 (germline): DFQATT, SNEGSKA (reference sequence). CDR3 length: 16 amino acids. Germline trimming cut 4 bases from V and 8 bases from J; bases unmatched to any gene: 19.

This clonotype appeared many times. The chain has TRBV5-1 and TRBJ1-2; TRBD1 matches 7 bases. The CDR3 contains 16 residues. Trimming removed 5 bases from V and 5 bases from J; junction bases left unmatched: 15. The germline V gene has CDR1 SGHRS and CDR2 YFSETQ. The CDR3 nucleotides are TGCGCCAGCAGACCAAGGACAGGTCAGGGGCCTTATGGCTACACCTTC. Its translation is CASRPRTGQGPYGYTF.

This clonotype has a count of ten or more. J is TRBJ2-5 and V is TRBV29-1; no reliable D call. The V end was cut by 3 bases, the J end by 8 bases, with 13 bases between. The CDR3 is 12 residues long. Germline V gene sequence: CDR1 SQVTM, CDR2 ANQGSEA. CDR3 coding DNA: TGCAGCGTTGATGGTCTCTATTCTACCCAGTACTTC. This sequence encodes CSVDGLYSTQYF.

Of note for this clonotype: A much larger clone lies a single base off, so this may be a read error. This chain joins TRBV3-1 and TRBJ2-2; D gene unclear. CDR3 length: 12 residues. CDR1 is LGHDT and CDR2 is YNNKEL in the germline V gene (reference sequence). With 4 bases removed from V and 10 bases from J, the gap between germline ends came to 10 bases. CDR3 amino acids: CASSRYPVELFF. CDR3 sequence (DNA): TGTGCCAGCAGCCGTTATCCCGTGGAGCTGTTTTTT.

This clonotype was seen at least ten times. The CDR3 is CASSFRGGPSGANVLTF. In DNA form, the CDR3 reads TGTGCCAGCAGTTTTAGAGGGGGACCCTCTGGGGCCAACGTCCTGACTTTC. The V gene is TRBV12-3 or TRBV12-4, the J gene TRBJ2-6; tentatively, D is TRBD1 (6 bases). The V end lost 3 bases, the J end lost 0 bases, and 12 bases lay between the germline ends. The CDR3 runs to 17 residues.

This clonotype was counted at least ten times. The gene calls are TRBV27 and TRBJ2-7; D perhaps matches TRBD2 (6 bases). V was cut by 9 bases and J by 7 bases, with 37 bases left in between. This CDR3 has 19 residues. Germline V gene data show CDR1 as MNHEY and CDR2 as SMNVEV (reference sequence). CDR3 in amino acids: CASWSYPKSLARKVGEQYF. The CDR3 region has the DNA TGTGCCAGTTGGAGTTATCCAAAGAGTCTAGCGCGGAAGGTGGGAGAGCAGTACTTC.

This clonotype showed up many times. The CDR3 DNA follows: TGTGCCAGCAGCTTAATAGCGGGGGCCCACACGGAATCCTACGAGCAGTACTTC. Translated: CASSLIAGAHTESYEQYF. This rearrangement joins TRBV7-6 to TRBJ2-7; 9 bases match TRBD2. Germline V gene sequence: CDR1 SGHVS, CDR2 FNYEAQ. The trim removed 2 bases at V and 1 base at J, leaving 12 bases unmatched. This CDR3 has 18 amino acids.

Ten or more counts support this clonotype. This chain connects TRBV12-3 or TRBV12-4 to TRBJ2-3, with TRBD2 matching 8 bases. With V trimmed by 6 bases and J by 3 bases, 8 bases remained unmatched. The CDR3 has 15 amino acids. The CDR3, as DNA: TGTGCCAGCAGGCTCGGACTAGCAGGAACAGATACGCAGTATTTT. Its translation is CASRLGLAGTDTQYF.

This clonotype occurred a few times. As DNA, the CDR3 is TGTGCCAGCAGCTTAAGAGACAGGGTGTCCACAGATACGCAGTATTTT. Its protein product is CASSLRDRVSTDTQYF. The chain joins TRBV7-9 to TRBJ2-3; TRBD1 matches 7 bases. J lost 2 bases, V lost 2 bases, and 7 bases had no gene match. The CDR3 covers 16 residues. CDR1 and CDR2 from the germline V gene are SEHNR and FQNEAQ (reference sequence).

This clonotype was picked up many times. V and J are TRBV5-1 and TRBJ2-3; TRBD2 aligns across 8 bases. V lost 4 bases to trimming and J lost 8 bases; unmatched junction nucleotides: 12. The CDR3 is 15 residues long. Germline-derived CDR1 and CDR2 are SGHRS and YFSETQ. CDR3 in amino acids: CASSQVAGTRGTQYF. The CDR3 DNA sequence: TGCGCCAGCAGCCAGGTAGCGGGGACCAGGGGTACGCAGTATTTT.

This clonotype occurred many times. The gene calls are TRBV7-2 and TRBJ2-2, with 9 bases that match TRBD2. Germline assignment: CDR1 SGHTA and CDR2 FQGNSA. The CDR3 consists of 16 residues. Unmatched junction bases numbered 1, after V lost 2 bases and J lost 0 bases. The CDR3 sequence: CASSLSGGTNTGELFF. For the CDR3, the DNA is TGTGCCAGCAGCTTAAGCGGGGGGACGAACACCGGGGAGCTGTTTTTT.

The sample holds many counts of this clonotype. The chain is built from TRBV4-2 and TRBJ1-2; D is uncertain. From germline, CDR1 is LGHNA and CDR2 YNFKEQ. With 0 bases removed from V and 7 bases from J, the gap between germline ends came to 12 bases. This CDR3 spans 14 amino acids. The CDR3 nucleotides are TGTGCCAGCAGCCAAGAAGCGGGTCCCGGTGGCTACACCTTC. It yields the protein CASSQEAGPGGYTF.

This clonotype was counted ten times or more. This chain uses TRBV5-1 with TRBJ1-2; no firm D call. The CDR3 loop spans 14 amino acids. Germline CDR1 reads SGHRS; CDR2 reads YFSETQ. Trimming left V 0 bases short and J 1 base short, with 7 bases between. Written as DNA, the CDR3 is TGCGCCAGCAGCTTGGGTCCGGTTAACTATGGCTACACCTTC. Residues: CASSLGPVNYGYTF.

Only a few counts were recorded for this clonotype. This rearrangement joins TRBV4-3 to TRBJ1-2; D is perhaps TRBD1 (5 bases). CDR1 is LGHNA, CDR2 YSLEER, per germline. V lost 0 bases to trimming and J lost 1 base, with 12 bases between them. The CDR3 totals 16 residues. The CDR3 DNA follows: TGCGCCAGCAGCCAAGACCAGGGATCCCTTAACTATGGCTACACCTTC. It specifies CASSQDQGSLNYGYTF.

This clonotype appeared many times. The chain combines TRBV2 with TRBJ1-5, with 7 nucleotides matching TRBD1. With V trimmed by 3 bases and J by 2 bases, 4 bases remained unmatched. This CDR3 region has 15 residues. The V gene's germline CDR1 is SNHLY and CDR2 FYNNEI. This CDR3 reads CASSDWQGGNQPQHF. CDR3 bases: TGTGCCAGCAGTGATTGGCAGGGGGGCAATCAGCCCCAGCATTTT.